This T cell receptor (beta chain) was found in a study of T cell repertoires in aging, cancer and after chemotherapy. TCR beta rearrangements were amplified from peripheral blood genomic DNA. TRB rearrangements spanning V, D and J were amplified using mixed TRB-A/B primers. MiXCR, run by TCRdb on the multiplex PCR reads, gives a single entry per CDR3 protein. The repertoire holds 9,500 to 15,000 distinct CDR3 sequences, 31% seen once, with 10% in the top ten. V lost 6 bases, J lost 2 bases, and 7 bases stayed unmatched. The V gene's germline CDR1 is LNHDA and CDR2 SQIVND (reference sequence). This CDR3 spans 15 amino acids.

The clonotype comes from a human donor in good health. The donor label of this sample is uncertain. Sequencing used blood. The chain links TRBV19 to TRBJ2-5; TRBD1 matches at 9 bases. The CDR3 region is CASRSRGTGQETQYF. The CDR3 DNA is TGTGCCAGTAGAAGCCGAGGGACAGGGCAAGAGACCCAGTACTTC.